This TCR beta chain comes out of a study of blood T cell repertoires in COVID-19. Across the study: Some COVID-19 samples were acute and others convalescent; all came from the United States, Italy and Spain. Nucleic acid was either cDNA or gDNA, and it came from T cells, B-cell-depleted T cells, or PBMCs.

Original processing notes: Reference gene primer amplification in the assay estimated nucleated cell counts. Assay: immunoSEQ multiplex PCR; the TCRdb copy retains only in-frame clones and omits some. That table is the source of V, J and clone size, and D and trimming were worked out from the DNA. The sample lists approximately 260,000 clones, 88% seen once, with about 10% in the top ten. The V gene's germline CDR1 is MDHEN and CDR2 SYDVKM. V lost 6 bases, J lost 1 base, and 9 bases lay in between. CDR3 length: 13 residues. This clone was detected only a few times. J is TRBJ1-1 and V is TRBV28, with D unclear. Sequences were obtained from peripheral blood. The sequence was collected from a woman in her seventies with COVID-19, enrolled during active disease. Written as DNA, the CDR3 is TGTGCCAGCAGCATACAGCAGAACACTGAAGCTTTCTTT. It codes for CASSIQQNTEAFF.